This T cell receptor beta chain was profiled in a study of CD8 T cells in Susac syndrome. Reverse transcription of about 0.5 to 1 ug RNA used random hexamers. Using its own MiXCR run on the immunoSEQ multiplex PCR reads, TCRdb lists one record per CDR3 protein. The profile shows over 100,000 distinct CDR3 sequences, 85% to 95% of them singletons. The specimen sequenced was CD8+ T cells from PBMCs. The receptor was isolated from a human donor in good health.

CDR3 sequence: CASSSGSRETQYF. CDR3 in DNA: TGTGCCAGTAGTAGCGGGAGCCGGGAGACCCAGTACTTC. The chain carries TRBV19 and TRBJ2-5; TRBD2 aligns across 7 bases. The CDR3 has 13 residues. Germline CDR1 is LNHDA and CDR2 is SQIVND (reference sequence). V lost 4 bases and J lost 5; bases outside the gene matches: 4.